A selection of T cell receptor beta chains follows, all from one sample in a study of T cells in Graves' hyperthyroidism and ophthalmopathy. TCRdb reanalysed the multiplex PCR reads using MiXCR and keeps one entry per CDR3 protein. Of around 600,000 distinct CDR3 sequences listed, 15% to 17% are singletons. The sequencing input was blood. These receptors were taken from a woman in her thirties with Graves' hyperthyroidism. Both conserved end residues are part of each CDR3. A D gene is named only where the DNA matches it firmly. Where a row states a size, it is once, few, many or the class of an expanded clone; other rows omit it.

v_gene: TRBV18; abundance: few; j_gene: TRBJ1-1; d_gene: TRBD1; CDR3nt: TGTGCCAGCTCACCACGGGACAGGGCGAGAACTGAAGCTTTCTTT; CDR3aa: CASSPRDRARTEAFF
v_gene: TRBV20-1; abundance: few; j_gene: TRBJ1-5; d_gene: TRBD1; CDR3nt: TGCAGTGCTAGAGGGGGGACAGGGGCAAATCAGCCCCAGCATTTT; CDR3aa: CSARGGTGANQPQHF
v_gene: TRBV20-1; abundance: .; j_gene: TRBJ2-2; d_gene: .; CDR3nt: TGCAGTGCTAGAGACAGGTTAGGTACCGGGGAGCTGTTTTTT; CDR3aa: CSARDRLGTGELFF
v_gene: TRBV19; abundance: few; j_gene: TRBJ2-1; d_gene: TRBD2; CDR3nt: TGTGCCAGTAGTATAGAAGGCCTAGCGGGAGGGCCTTTCAATGAGCAGTTCTTC; CDR3aa: CASSIEGLAGGPFNEQFF
v_gene: TRBV29-1; abundance: .; j_gene: TRBJ2-1; d_gene: TRBD1; CDR3nt: TGCAGCGTTGAAAGCGGACAGGGGCAAGAGCAGTTCTTC; CDR3aa: CSVESGQGQEQFF
v_gene: TRBV7-3; abundance: many; j_gene: TRBJ2-3; d_gene: TRBD2; CDR3nt: TGTGCCAGCAGCTTACAGGCGGGAGGGGTAGATACGCAGTATTTT; CDR3aa: CASSLQAGGVDTQYF
v_gene: TRBV27; abundance: .; j_gene: TRBJ1-1; d_gene: .; CDR3nt: TGTGCCAGCACGGGACAAGAAGCTTTCTTT; CDR3aa: CASTGQEAFF
v_gene: TRBV7-2; abundance: many; j_gene: TRBJ2-3; d_gene: .; CDR3nt: TGTGCCAGCAGCGTACTCGGGCGGTTCACAGATACGCAGTATTTT; CDR3aa: CASSVLGRFTDTQYF
v_gene: TRBV7-2; abundance: many; j_gene: TRBJ2-1; d_gene: .; CDR3nt: TGTGCCAGCGGGAGGGGGAGGTGGTCCTACAATGAGCAGTTCTTC; CDR3aa: CASGRGRWSYNEQFF
v_gene: TRBV20-1; abundance: many; j_gene: TRBJ2-1; d_gene: TRBD1; CDR3nt: TGCAGTGCCCCCGGGACAGGGGGCGGAATTAGCTACAATGAGCAGTTCTTC; CDR3aa: CSAPGTGGGISYNEQFF
v_gene: TRBV3-1; abundance: many; j_gene: TRBJ1-1; d_gene: .; CDR3nt: TGTGCCAGCAGCCAGCAGGACAGGAACACTGAAGCTTTCTTT; CDR3aa: CASSQQDRNTEAFF
v_gene: TRBV7-6; abundance: .; j_gene: TRBJ1-4; d_gene: TRBD1; CDR3nt: TGTGCCAGCAGCTTAGCCCCCGGACAGGGAGTTGATGAAAAACTGTTTTTT; CDR3aa: CASSLAPGQGVDEKLFF
v_gene: TRBV6-5; abundance: many; j_gene: TRBJ2-2; d_gene: TRBD2; CDR3nt: TGTGCCAGCAGTTACTCGCAGAGTAGCGGGCTGAACACCGGGGAGCTGTTTTTT; CDR3aa: CASSYSQSSGLNTGELFF
v_gene: TRBV30; abundance: many; j_gene: TRBJ2-3; d_gene: .; CDR3nt: TGTGCCTGGACCAACCGAGGGGCGGGACGAGATACGCAGTATTTT; CDR3aa: CAWTNRGAGRDTQYF
v_gene: TRBV2; abundance: many; j_gene: TRBJ2-5; d_gene: .; CDR3nt: TGTGCCAGCCTCGACAGGGAGGGTAAAGAGACCCAGTACTTC; CDR3aa: CASLDREGKETQYF
v_gene: TRBV6-2/TRBV6-3; abundance: many; j_gene: TRBJ2-7; d_gene: TRBD2; CDR3nt: TGTGCCAGCAGTTACGGCCCGACTAGCGGGAGGGGCCGTTTTTCCTACGAGCAGTACTTC; CDR3aa: CASSYGPTSGRGRFSYEQYF
v_gene: TRBV7-2; abundance: .; j_gene: TRBJ2-1; d_gene: TRBD2; CDR3nt: TGTGCCAGCGAAGGCGGGGGATTATACAATGAGCAGTTCTTC; CDR3aa: CASEGGGLYNEQFF
v_gene: TRBV5-1; abundance: many; j_gene: TRBJ2-2; d_gene: TRBD1; CDR3nt: TGCGCCAGCAGCTTTATAGGACAGGGGAACACCGGGGAGCTGTTTTTT; CDR3aa: CASSFIGQGNTGELFF
v_gene: TRBV6-2/TRBV6-3; abundance: once; j_gene: TRBJ1-2; d_gene: .; CDR3nt: TGTGCCAGCCTTACGGGAGGAGGAGGCTACACCTTC; CDR3aa: CASLTGGGGYTF
v_gene: TRBV7-6; abundance: many; j_gene: TRBJ1-1; d_gene: TRBD1; CDR3nt: TGTGCCAGCAGCCCGGGACAGGTGGGGACTGAAGCTTTCTTT; CDR3aa: CASSPGQVGTEAFF
v_gene: TRBV6-1; abundance: many; j_gene: TRBJ2-3; d_gene: .; CDR3nt: TGTGCCAGCAGTGATGGGGACTTGTCCTACACAGATACGCAGTATTTT; CDR3aa: CASSDGDLSYTDTQYF
v_gene: TRBV12-3/TRBV12-4; abundance: many; j_gene: TRBJ2-2; d_gene: TRBD1; CDR3nt: TGTGCCAGCAAAAACTCGGGACAGCTTACCGGGGAGCTGTTTTTT; CDR3aa: CASKNSGQLTGELFF
v_gene: TRBV27; abundance: few; j_gene: TRBJ2-3; d_gene: .; CDR3nt: TGTGCCAGCAGTTTATATCCCACAGATACGCAGTATTTT; CDR3aa: CASSLYPTDTQYF
v_gene: TRBV30; abundance: few; j_gene: TRBJ1-5; d_gene: TRBD1; CDR3nt: TGTGCCTGGAGTGAACCCCAGGGGGCCCGGCAGCCCCAGCATTTT; CDR3aa: CAWSEPQGARQPQHF
v_gene: TRBV7-2; abundance: many; j_gene: TRBJ2-5; d_gene: .; CDR3nt: TGTGCCAGCAGCGGCAGGCTGGAGACCCAGTACTTC; CDR3aa: CASSGRLETQYF
v_gene: TRBV5-5; abundance: few; j_gene: TRBJ1-2; d_gene: TRBD1; CDR3nt: TGTGCCAGCAGCAACGACAGGGGGACGGGGTATGGCTACACCTTC; CDR3aa: CASSNDRGTGYGYTF
v_gene: TRBV30; abundance: many; j_gene: TRBJ2-7; d_gene: .; CDR3nt: TGTGCCTGGAGTGTACTGGGGACGGTTTCCTACGAGCAGTACTTC; CDR3aa: CAWSVLGTVSYEQYF
v_gene: TRBV10-3; abundance: many; j_gene: TRBJ1-2; d_gene: .; CDR3nt: TGTGCCATCAGTGAAGTGACGGCAGGCTACACCTTC; CDR3aa: CAISEVTAGYTF
v_gene: TRBV6-1; abundance: few; j_gene: TRBJ2-7; d_gene: TRBD2; CDR3nt: TGTGCCAGCAAACGGGAGGCCTCCTACGAGCAGTACTTC; CDR3aa: CASKREASYEQYF
v_gene: TRBV30; abundance: many; j_gene: TRBJ2-7; d_gene: .; CDR3nt: TGTGCCTGGAGGATAGCAGGGGGGATTGAGCAGTACTTC; CDR3aa: CAWRIAGGIEQYF
v_gene: TRBV7-9; abundance: .; j_gene: TRBJ2-7; d_gene: .; CDR3nt: TGTGTCAGCAGCGAGGATGCCCCCTACGAGCAGTACTTC; CDR3aa: CVSSEDAPYEQYF
v_gene: TRBV9; abundance: many; j_gene: TRBJ2-7; d_gene: TRBD2; CDR3nt: TGTGCCAGCAGCCACGGGACTAGCGGGGTGAACGAGCAGTACTTC; CDR3aa: CASSHGTSGVNEQYF
v_gene: TRBV12-3/TRBV12-4; abundance: .; j_gene: TRBJ2-1; d_gene: .; CDR3nt: TGTGCCAGCAGTTTAGCTGAGTTCCATGAGCAGTTCTTC; CDR3aa: CASSLAEFHEQFF
v_gene: TRBV5-4; abundance: many; j_gene: TRBJ1-5; d_gene: .; CDR3nt: TGTGCCAGCAGCTACAACAGGAATCAGCCCCAGCATTTT; CDR3aa: CASSYNRNQPQHF
v_gene: TRBV24-1; abundance: many; j_gene: TRBJ2-1; d_gene: TRBD2; CDR3nt: TGTGCCACCAGTGATCTCGGGACTAGCGGGACCTATGAGCAGTTCTTC; CDR3aa: CATSDLGTSGTYEQFF
v_gene: TRBV24-1; abundance: .; j_gene: TRBJ2-1; d_gene: TRBD1; CDR3nt: TGTGCCACCAGTGATTTTGGGACAGGGGGCGCATACAATGAGCAGTTCTTC; CDR3aa: CATSDFGTGGAYNEQFF
v_gene: TRBV3-1; abundance: .; j_gene: TRBJ2-1; d_gene: .; CDR3nt: TGTGCCAGCAGCCGTTCTAGCGCGAGACTTTACAGTGAGCAGTTCTTC; CDR3aa: CASSRSSARLYSEQFF
v_gene: TRBV10-3; abundance: many; j_gene: TRBJ1-2; d_gene: TRBD1; CDR3nt: TGTGCCATCAGTGAGCTGCCCCAGGGGGCATATGGCTACACCTTC; CDR3aa: CAISELPQGAYGYTF
v_gene: TRBV13; abundance: .; j_gene: TRBJ2-2; d_gene: TRBD1; CDR3nt: TGTGCCAGCAGCTTATACTTCGTGGGACAGGGGTTCACCGGGGAGCTGTTTTTT; CDR3aa: CASSLYFVGQGFTGELFF
v_gene: TRBV5-6; abundance: many; j_gene: TRBJ1-5; d_gene: .; CDR3nt: TGTGCCAGCAGCCGTAGTCCGGGAGACACCATGGCATATCAGCCCCAGCATTTT; CDR3aa: CASSRSPGDTMAYQPQHF
v_gene: TRBV5-6; abundance: .; j_gene: TRBJ1-2; d_gene: .; CDR3nt: TGTGCCAGCAGTCCGGGACGCAGGGGCTACACCTTC; CDR3aa: CASSPGRRGYTF
v_gene: TRBV14; abundance: few; j_gene: TRBJ2-4; d_gene: .; CDR3nt: TGTGCCAGCAGCCAAGAATCATCATGGCGGCGGATTCAGTACTTC; CDR3aa: CASSQESSWRRIQYF
v_gene: TRBV27; abundance: many; j_gene: TRBJ1-1; d_gene: .; CDR3nt: TGTGCCAGCAGCGAAGGGGTTAAGGACACTGAAGCTTTCTTT; CDR3aa: CASSEGVKDTEAFF